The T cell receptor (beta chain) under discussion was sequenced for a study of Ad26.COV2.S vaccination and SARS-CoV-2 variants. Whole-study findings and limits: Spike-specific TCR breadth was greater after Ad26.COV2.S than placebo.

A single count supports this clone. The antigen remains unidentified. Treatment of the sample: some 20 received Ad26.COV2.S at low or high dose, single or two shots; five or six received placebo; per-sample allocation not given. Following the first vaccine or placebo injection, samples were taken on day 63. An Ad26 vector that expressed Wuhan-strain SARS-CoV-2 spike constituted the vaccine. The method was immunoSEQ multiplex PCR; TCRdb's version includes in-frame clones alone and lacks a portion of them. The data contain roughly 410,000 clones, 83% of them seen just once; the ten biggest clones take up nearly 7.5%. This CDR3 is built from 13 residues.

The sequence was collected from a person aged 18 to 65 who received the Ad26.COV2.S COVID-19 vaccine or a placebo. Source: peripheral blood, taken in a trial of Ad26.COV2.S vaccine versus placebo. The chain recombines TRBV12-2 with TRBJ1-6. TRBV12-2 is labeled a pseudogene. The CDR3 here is CASRPSVGFGGGF. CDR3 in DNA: TGTGCAAGTCGCCCTAGCGTAGGATTTGGGGGAGGCTTT.